The next 11 T cell receptor beta chains were all read from a single sample in a study of cytomegalovirus exposure and HLA in healthy donors. Primers included in the PCR were 60 Vbeta and 13 Jbeta primers. Some clones are missing from TCRdb's copy, which holds only in-frame ones; the method was immunoSEQ multiplex PCR. The top ten clones hold about 3.1% of a sample with around 130,000 clones, around 69% of them seen once. Sequenced: PBMCs. The receptors stem from a human donor in good health.

Only a few counts were recorded for this clone. The rearrangement uses TRBV7-9 and TRBJ2-2; 9 bases match TRBD1. The CDR3 is made up of 18 amino acids. V trimming: 5 bases; J trimming: 8 bases; junction bases outside the gene matches: 18. The germline gives CDR1 SEHNR, CDR2 FQNEAQ (reference sequence). CDR3 nucleotide sequence: TGTGCCAGCAGCGACCCCCCACAGGGGGCGCGCTTTGCGGGGGAGCTGTTTTTT. It yields the protein CASSDPPQGARFAGELFF.

This clone was seen a handful of times. Here the CDR3 reads CASSIDRRDRGNQPQHF. CDR3 nucleotide sequence: TGTGCCAGTAGTATAGACCGCAGGGACAGGGGTAATCAGCCCCAGCATTTT. The rearrangement links TRBV19 to TRBJ1-5, with 10 bases fitting TRBD1. V was pared by 0 bases and J by 4 bases, with 6 bases of the junction left unmatched. The germline V gene has CDR1 LNHDA and CDR2 SQIVND (reference sequence). The CDR3 contains 17 residues.

The rearrangement links TRBV19 to TRBJ1-6, with a possible D match to TRBD1 (5 bases). The germline CDR1 and CDR2 sequences are LNHDA and SQIVND (reference sequence). CDR3 size: 14 residues. The CDR3 nucleotides read TGTGCTACCCACGGGCGACAGATGAATTCACCCCTCCACTTT. Its translation is CATHGRQMNSPLHF.

The gene calls are TRBV9 and TRBJ1-1; TRBD1 aligns across 9 bases. This CDR3 has 12 amino acids. J was trimmed by 10 bases and V by 4 bases; bases with no gene match: 5. Germline V gives CDR1 SGDLS, CDR2 YYNGEE. The CDR3 DNA reads as TGTGCCAGCAGCCCCCCGGGACAGGGAGCTTTCTTT. This codes for CASSPPGQGAFF.

The chain couples TRBV7-9 to TRBJ1-5; D is unresolved. Trimming stripped 0 bases from V and 1 base from J, with 7 bases between. Germline CDR1 reads SEHNR; CDR2 reads FQNEAQ (reference sequence). The length of the CDR3 is 15 residues. The CDR3 DNA reads as TGTGCCAGCAGCTTAGCGGCAGGCAGCAATCAGCCCCAGCATTTT. Its translation: CASSLAAGSNQPQHF.

V usage is TRBV7-8 and J usage is TRBJ1-3; possible D gene TRBD1, 5 bases. Germline CDR1 is SGHVS and CDR2 is FQNEAQ. CDR3 length equals 13 residues. The ends were cut back, 4 bases at V and 2 bases at J, with 6 bases in the middle. CDR3 sequence (DNA): TGTGCCAGCAGCTCAGGGACTGGAAACACCATATATTTT. This encodes CASSSGTGNTIYF.

V is TRBV5-6 and J is TRBJ1-5; D is ambiguous. Trimming shortened V by 1 base and J by 4 bases, and 6 bases separated the two germline ends. Germline values: CDR1 SGHDT, CDR2 YYEEEE. This CDR3 has 13 amino acids. This CDR3 is CASSLQFNQPQHF. The CDR3 DNA sequence: TGTGCCAGCAGCTTGCAGTTTAATCAGCCCCAGCATTTT.

This rearrangement joins TRBV4-2 to TRBJ1-6, with 9 bases that match TRBD1. Germline V lookup: CDR1 LGHNA, CDR2 YNFKEQ. Trimming cost V 1 base and J 9 bases; bases outside gene matches: 7. The CDR3 contains 16 residues. CDR3 sequence (DNA): TGTGCCAGCAGCCAAGCCCATGGGGACAGGGCTTCACCCCTCCACTTT. It yields the protein CASSQAHGDRASPLHF.

This clone was counted a few times. V gene TRBV6-1 combines with J gene TRBJ2-1, with 10 bases fitting TRBD2. The CDR3 is made up of 14 amino acids. Germline loops: CDR1 MNHNS, CDR2 SASEGT. V was clipped by 7 bases and J by 7 bases; unmatched bases: 7. The CDR3 DNA is TGTGCCAGCACCGTAGCGGGAGGAAGGAATGAGCAGTTCTTC. Its protein is CASTVAGGRNEQFF.

V is TRBV7-2 and J is TRBJ2-7; D possibly corresponds to TRBD2 (5 bases). Germline V gene sequence: CDR1 SGHTA, CDR2 FQGNSA. V was cut by 6 bases and J by 5 bases, with 17 bases left in between. The CDR3 extends over 14 amino acids. The DNA of the CDR3 is TGTGCCAGCAGGCTTAGGTACGGGGTTCACGAGCAGTACTTC. The encoded protein is CASRLRYGVHEQYF.

This sequence joins TRBV10-1 and TRBJ2-1, with 8 bases lining up with TRBD1. V gave up 6 bases and J gave up 0 bases; unmatched junction bases: 7. The germline gives CDR1 WNHNN, CDR2 SYGVQD (reference sequence). The CDR3 runs to 16 residues. The CDR3 protein is CASRSFTGGSYNEQFF. CDR3 nucleotide sequence: TGCGCCAGCAGAAGTTTTACAGGGGGCTCCTACAATGAGCAGTTCTTC.